This TCR beta chain was documented in a study of OX40 agonist ivuxolimab in advanced cancers. In the study overall: In this cohort, patients received ivuxolimab, an agonistic anti-OX40 (CD134) antibody.

Details on this clone: What it binds is not known.

Study-level findings and limits: Expanded peripheral T-cell antigen specificity went undetermined. Relative to CD4+, CD8+ T cells held more expanded clones on average.

The assay was immunoSEQ multiplex PCR, and TCRdb's table has in-frame clones only and misses some. Of fewer than 40,000 clones detected, 74% appear once; the ten largest clones hold approximately 18%. Exclusion of a patient followed from autoimmune disease history or systemic immunosuppression. From germline, CDR1 is SGHRS and CDR2 YFSETQ. The CDR3 has 15 residues. Trimming left V 0 bases short and J 4 bases short, with 14 bases between. The rearrangement links TRBV5-1 to TRBJ2-7, with a tentative D call TRBD1 (5 bases). The input for sequencing was CD4+ or CD8+ T cells sorted from blood, taken in a trial of the OX40 agonist ivuxolimab. This sequence was found in an adult with an advanced solid tumor such as melanoma, head and neck, liver or kidney cancer. As DNA, the CDR3 is TGCGCCAGCAGCTTGGGAGCAGGGCTACGGTACGAGCAGTACTTC. Residues: CASSLGAGLRYEQYF. The whole variable domain, remainder taken from reference TRBV5-1 and TRBJ2-7, is KAGVTQTPRYLIKTRGQQVTLSCSPISGHRSVSWYQQTPGQGLQFLFEYFSETQRNKGNFPGRFSGRQFSNSRSEMNVSTLELGDSALYLCASSLGAGLRYEQYFGPGTRLTVT.